This TCR beta chain is drawn from a study of CD8 T cells in ankylosing spondylitis. The authors made TCR beta libraries by quantitative 5'-RACE with molecular barcodes. TCRdb redid the calling of the 5' RACE reads with MiXCR, one entry per CDR3 protein. The repertoire holds 150,000 to 250,000 distinct CDR3 sequences, with roughly 13% as singletons. This clonotype was observed many times. V lost 6 bases and J 2 bases, leaving 11 bases between the germline ends. The CDR3 is 14 amino acids. The sample comprised blood, either unsorted or a sorted T cell fraction (not recorded which). The chain joins TRBV12-3 or TRBV12-4 to TRBJ2-1, with a weak D call TRBD1 (6 bases). The clonotype was recovered from a male donor with ankylosing spondylitis or in good health (not recorded which). CDR3 amino acids: CASSSGTPYNEQFF. CDR3 bases: TGTGCCAGCAGCTCCGGGACACCCTACAATGAGCAGTTCTTC.